A selection of T cell receptor beta chains follows, all from one sample in a study of T cells in Graves' hyperthyroidism and ophthalmopathy. TCRdb reprocessed the multiplex PCR reads with MiXCR, giving one entry per CDR3 protein. The sample lists about 400,000 distinct CDR3 sequences, 15% to 19% occurring once. Sequenced material: blood. The receptors were gathered from a woman younger than 30 with Graves' hyperthyroidism. The CDR3 runs from the conserved cysteine through the conserved F or W. Each record gives: CDR3 DNA, CDR3 protein, clone size, V gene, D gene, J gene. A D gene is named only where the DNA matches it firmly. Rows may omit the clone size; those that give it use once, few, many or a size class.

TGTGCCAGCAGTTTAGAAAGAACAGGGCCCCCTCAGCCCCAGCATTTT,CASSLERTGPPQPQHF,many,TRBV12-3/TRBV12-4,.,TRBJ1-5
TGCGCCAGCAGTGAGTCGAGAGGCCTGATGGGGGGGCGTACTGAAGCTTTCTTT,CASSESRGLMGGRTEAFF,.,TRBV10-2,.,TRBJ1-1
TGCAGTGCATCCCCGGCGGGGGACACTGAAGCTTTCTTT,CSASPAGDTEAFF,many,TRBV20-1,.,TRBJ1-1
TGTGCCAGCAGTTTTTCAGAGTGGGAGACCCAGTACTTC,CASSFSEWETQYF,many,TRBV12-3/TRBV12-4,.,TRBJ2-5
TGTGCCAGTAGTATAACCTTGGGGAAAGAGCAGTATTTT,CASSITLGKEQYF,.,TRBV19,.,TRBJ2-3
TGTGCCAGCAGCCCTAAGCCCATGGGTAGCGGGAGGAATGAGCAGTTCTTC,CASSPKPMGSGRNEQFF,many,TRBV11-3,TRBD2,TRBJ2-1
TGTGCCAGCAGCTTAGCCCCGGGACAGGGGAAGAACGAGCAGTACTTC,CASSLAPGQGKNEQYF,.,TRBV11-2,TRBD1,TRBJ2-7
TGCAGTGCTAAGGGCCCCGTGACAGAGACCCAGTACTTC,CSAKGPVTETQYF,many,TRBV20-1,.,TRBJ2-5
TGCAGTGCCACGGACAGGTCCTACGAGCAGTACTTC,CSATDRSYEQYF,many,TRBV20-1,TRBD1,TRBJ2-7
TGTGCCAGCAGCTGGGGGATAGGGGGCAGCGGGGAGCTGTTTTTT,CASSWGIGGSGELFF,.,TRBV5-6,TRBD1,TRBJ2-2
TGTGCCACCAGTGCGGCGGGATCCGGGTACACTGAAGCTTTCTTT,CATSAAGSGYTEAFF,many,TRBV24-1,.,TRBJ1-1
TGTGCCAGCAGCTTAGATCACAGGGGGCTAAACACAGATACGCAGTATTTT,CASSLDHRGLNTDTQYF,once,TRBV11-2,TRBD1,TRBJ2-3
TGCGCCAGCAGCTTGGACAGGACTGAAGCTTTCTTT,CASSLDRTEAFF,many,TRBV5-1,.,TRBJ1-1
TGTGCCAGTAGTATAGATGCCGGAGCGGGAGGAAGGATAGATACGCAGTATTTT,CASSIDAGAGGRIDTQYF,many,TRBV19,TRBD2,TRBJ2-3
TGTGCCAGCAACGAGGGGCAGCCCCAGCATTTT,CASNEGQPQHF,.,TRBV6-2/TRBV6-3,.,TRBJ1-5
TGTGCCAGCAGCTTGTCTCCCTCGTGGGCCCAGTACTTC,CASSLSPSWAQYF,.,TRBV7-9,.,TRBJ2-5
TGTGCCAGCGGCAGGGCCAATGAGCAGTTCTTC,CASGRANEQFF,many,TRBV7-9,.,TRBJ2-1
TGTGCCAGCAGGTCCCCTCAGGGGGTCGGCGGACAGCCCCAGCATTTT,CASRSPQGVGGQPQHF,many,TRBV6-1,TRBD1,TRBJ1-5
TGTGCCAGCAGCTTGGATAGTCTCATGAACACTGAAGCTTTCTTT,CASSLDSLMNTEAFF,many,TRBV7-9,.,TRBJ1-1
TGTGCCAGCAGTTTACGGCCACTAGCGGGGCGCACAGATACGCAGTATTTT,CASSLRPLAGRTDTQYF,many,TRBV12-3/TRBV12-4,TRBD2,TRBJ2-3
TGCGCCAGCAGCCAAGATCAGAGGGAACCCTACGAGCAGTACTTC,CASSQDQREPYEQYF,many,TRBV4-1,.,TRBJ2-7
TGCGCCAGCAGCCAAGCGATCACGAGCTCCTCCGAGCAGTACTTC,CASSQAITSSSEQYF,few,TRBV4-1,.,TRBJ2-7
TGCAGTGCTCCCGAGGCGGGGCAGAGCAGTCAGCCCCAGCATTTT,CSAPEAGQSSQPQHF,.,TRBV20-1,.,TRBJ1-5
TGTGCCAGCAGTGTAGACAGGAGCTCCTACGAGCAGTACTTC,CASSVDRSSYEQYF,many,TRBV2,.,TRBJ2-7
TGTGCCACCAGCAGAGATGTAGACACCTACACTGAAGCTTTCTTT,CATSRDVDTYTEAFF,.,TRBV15,.,TRBJ1-1
TGTGCCACCAGTGTCGGGAGGGGCTACAATGAGCAGTTCTTC,CATSVGRGYNEQFF,.,TRBV24-1,TRBD2,TRBJ2-1
TGTGCCAGCAGCGACCACCCAGGACCTTCGAACACCGGGGAGCTGTTTTTT,CASSDHPGPSNTGELFF,.,TRBV9,.,TRBJ2-2
TGTGCCAGCAGCGTAGATCTCTCTGGGGCCAACGTCCTGACTTTC,CASSVDLSGANVLTF,few,TRBV9,.,TRBJ2-6
TGCAGTGCTAGAGATCGGGACGGGAGGAGATACGAGCAGTACTTC,CSARDRDGRRYEQYF,many,TRBV20-1,TRBD2,TRBJ2-7
TGTGCCAGCAGCCCCGGGACAGGGGTGAGCTACGAGCAGTACTTC,CASSPGTGVSYEQYF,many,TRBV7-9,TRBD1,TRBJ2-7
TGTGCCAGGAGACCGAGAGGCTACACCTTC,CARRPRGYTF,many,TRBV6-1,.,TRBJ1-2
TGTGCCAGCAGTTACTCGAGGCTTATAGATTCACCCCTCCACTTT,CASSYSRLIDSPLHF,.,TRBV6-2/TRBV6-3,.,TRBJ1-6
TGTGCCAGCGGGTCGACTGAGAGCTCCTACGAGCAGTACTTC,CASGSTESSYEQYF,many,TRBV27,.,TRBJ2-7
TGCAGTGCTTACAGGACAGGGGTGGACGAGCAGTACTTC,CSAYRTGVDEQYF,many,TRBV20-1,TRBD1,TRBJ2-7
TGTGCATCTCTAGCTAACGAGGGCAATGAGCAGTTCTTC,CASLANEGNEQFF,many,TRBV18,.,TRBJ2-1
TGTGCCAGCAGCTTAGCCGCTTCTAGCGGTAGCTCCTACAATGAGCAGTTCTTC,CASSLAASSGSSYNEQFF,many,TRBV7-6,TRBD2,TRBJ2-1
TGCAGTGCTAGAGTAGCGGGGCAAGAGACCCAGTACTTC,CSARVAGQETQYF,many,TRBV20-1,TRBD2,TRBJ2-5
TGTGCCAGCAGCGTAGCTGGGGCCCCACACAACCCCGCTTTCTTT,CASSVAGAPHNPAFF,many,TRBV9,.,TRBJ1-1
TGCAGTGCTCCCGGACAGGGGGCCAACTATGGCTACACCTTC,CSAPGQGANYGYTF,.,TRBV20-1,TRBD1,TRBJ1-2
TGTGCCAGCAGCCCCAACTCCGCCACCACCGGGGAGCTGTTTTTT,CASSPNSATTGELFF,few,TRBV5-4,.,TRBJ2-2
TGTGCCAGCAGTTCCCACACTAGGGGGTCTCCTAACTATGGCTACACCTTC,CASSSHTRGSPNYGYTF,many,TRBV28,.,TRBJ1-2
TGTGCCAGTAGTATAAGCTCCCTCACAGATACGCAGTATTTT,CASSISSLTDTQYF,few,TRBV19,.,TRBJ2-3